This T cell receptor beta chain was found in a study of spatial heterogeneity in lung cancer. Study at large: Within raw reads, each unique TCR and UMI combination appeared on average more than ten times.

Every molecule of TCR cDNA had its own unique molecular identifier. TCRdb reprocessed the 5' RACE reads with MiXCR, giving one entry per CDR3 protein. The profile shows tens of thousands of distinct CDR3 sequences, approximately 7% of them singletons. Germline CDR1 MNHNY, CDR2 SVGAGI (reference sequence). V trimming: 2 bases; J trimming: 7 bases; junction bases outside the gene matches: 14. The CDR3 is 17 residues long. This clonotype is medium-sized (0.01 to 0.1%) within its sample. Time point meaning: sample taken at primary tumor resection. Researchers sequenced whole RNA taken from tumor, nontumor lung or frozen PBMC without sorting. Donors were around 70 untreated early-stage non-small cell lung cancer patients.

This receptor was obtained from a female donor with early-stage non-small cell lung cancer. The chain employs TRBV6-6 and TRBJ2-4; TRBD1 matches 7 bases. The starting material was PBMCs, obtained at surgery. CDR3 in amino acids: CASSYEILDRELNIQYF. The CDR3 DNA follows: TGTGCCAGCAGTTACGAAATCCTAGACAGGGAACTTAACATTCAGTACTTC.